These 15 T cell receptor beta chains came from one sample sequenced in a study of control samples from healthy donors and cancer patients (dated by TCRdb to 2020 to 2021). Libraries were made using the immunoSEQ multiplex PCR assay. Here the immuneACCESS table is served through TCRdb, limited to in-frame sequences with V and J called. Missing clones are a known gap in these copies; in checked studies unresolved V genes cover under half, and the rest lacks a known reason. The sample records more than 85,000 clones, 90% to 95% of which are singletons. In total, the top ten clones hold over 2% of the sample. The specimen sequenced was blood. All receptors come from a woman under 30 in good health.

The rearrangement joins TRBV2 to TRBJ2-5, with TRBD2 matching over 8 bases. The CDR3 loop spans 15 amino acids. Germline lookup yields CDR1 SNHLY and CDR2 FYNNEI. Trimming cost V 5 bases and J 1 base; bases outside gene matches: 6. CDR3 nucleotides: TGTGCCAGCAGTTTTAGCGGGGCCACCCAAGAGACCCAGTACTTC. Translation gives CASSFSGATQETQYF.

Turning to this clone: One end of the junction varies from germline; a read error may be responsible. The V gene is TRBV25-1, the J gene TRBJ2-3; D is unclear. CDR3 length: 14 amino acids. Germline V gives CDR1 MGHDK, CDR2 SYGVNS. The CDR3 DNA sequence: TGTGCTAGCAGTGAATATAGGGGCACAGATACGCAGTATTTT. Amino acids: CASSEYRGTDTQYF.

This clone occurred once. This chain links TRBV7-9 with TRBJ2-1; weak D call: TRBD2 (5 bases). The germline gives CDR1 SEHNR, CDR2 FQNEAQ (reference sequence). Trimming left V 1 base short and J 5 bases short, with 6 bases between. CDR3 length: 13 amino acids. The CDR3 is CASSLEGDNEQFF. CDR3 DNA: TGTGCCAGCAGCTTAGAGGGAGACAATGAGCAGTTCTTC. The full variable domain, with the rest looked up from reference TRBV7-9 and TRBJ2-1, is DTGVSQNPRHKITKRGQNVTFRCDPISEHNRLYWYRQTLGQGPEFLTYFQNEAQLEKSRLLSDRFSAERPKGSFSTLEIQRTEQGDSAMYLCASSLEGDNEQFFGPGTRLTVL.

The CDR3 sequence: CASSLGAPEGEQFF. The CDR3 nucleotides read TGTGCCAGCAGCTTGGGGGCACCCGAGGGTGAGCAGTTCTTC. This chain uses TRBV5-4 with TRBJ2-1; possibly TRBD2 for D (5 bases). V was trimmed by 0 bases and J by 9 bases, leaving 13 bases between them. This CDR3 has 14 amino acids. Germline V gene data show CDR1 as SGHNT and CDR2 as YYREEE (reference sequence).

This clone was observed once. The J gene is TRBJ1-1, the V gene TRBV7-8; tentatively, D is TRBD1 (6 bases). Trimming left V 4 bases short and J 0 bases short, with 12 bases between. The CDR3 has 15 residues. From germline, CDR1 is SGHVS and CDR2 FQNEAQ. The CDR3 DNA reads as TGTGCCAGCAGCTCCCGGGACACGATGAACACTGAAGCTTTCTTT. This gives the protein CASSSRDTMNTEAFF.

This sequence joins TRBV5-4 and TRBJ2-5, with D unclear. The CDR3 length is 13 residues. Germline loops: CDR1 SGHNT, CDR2 YYREEE (reference sequence). The germline V and J ends were trimmed by 1 base and 5 bases, with 9 bases remaining between them. The CDR3 DNA sequence: TGTGCCAGCAGCTTGAGTGTGTTGGAGACCCAGTACTTC. It specifies CASSLSVLETQYF.

J is TRBJ1-5 and V is TRBV11-2, with D possibly matching TRBD1 (6 bases). Germline V CDR1 and CDR2: SGHAT, FQNNGV. Deletions cut 5 bases from V and 5 bases from J, with 10 bases between. The CDR3 spans 13 residues. CDR3 protein: CASSQDSYQPQHF. Here the CDR3 DNA reads TGTGCCAGCAGCCAGGACAGTTATCAGCCCCAGCATTTT.

The V gene is TRBV19, the J gene TRBJ1-5; tentative D call: TRBD1 (5 bases). The CDR3 is made up of 14 amino acids. The germline CDR1 and CDR2 sequences are LNHDA and SQIVND (reference sequence). The V end was cut by 5 bases, the J end by 1 base, with 9 bases between. CDR3 region: CASSFGQSNQPQHF. Here the CDR3 DNA reads TGTGCCAGTAGTTTCGGACAAAGCAATCAGCCCCAGCATTTT.

This clone appeared a single time. The rearrangement links TRBV6-6 to TRBJ2-2; no clear D gene. CDR1 and CDR2 from the germline V gene are MNHNY and SVGAGI (reference sequence). The V end was cut by 1 base, the J end by 5 bases, with 8 bases between. The CDR3 extends over 14 amino acids. This CDR3 reads CASSYYGPTGELFF. The DNA of the CDR3 is TGTGCCAGCAGTTACTACGGACCGACCGGGGAGCTGTTTTTT.

For the CDR3, the DNA is TGTGCCAGCAGCTTAGGCGCTACAGATACGCAGTATTTT. Its protein is CASSLGATDTQYF. V and J are TRBV7-3 and TRBJ2-3; D uncertain. The CDR3 consists of 13 residues. The germline gives CDR1 SGHTA, CDR2 FQGTGA. Deletions cut 2 bases from V and 3 bases from J, with 6 bases between.

This chain connects TRBV5-4 to TRBJ1-2, with TRBD1 matching over 7 bases. The length of the CDR3 is 13 residues. The junction had 5 bases not matched to a gene; V was cut back by 5 bases and J by 4 bases. Looked up from germline, CDR1 is SGHNT and CDR2 is YYREEE (reference sequence). CDR3 loop: CASSQGDSYGYTF. The CDR3 DNA is TGTGCCAGCAGTCAGGGGGACAGCTATGGCTACACCTTC.

The chain recombines TRBV19 with TRBJ2-1; tentatively, D is TRBD1 or TRBD2 (5 bases each). Trimming left V 3 bases short and J 8 bases short, with 11 bases between. The germline gives CDR1 LNHDA, CDR2 SQIVND (reference sequence). The CDR3 has 13 residues. The CDR3 here is CASSMDVGDEQFF. The CDR3 region has the DNA TGTGCCAGTAGTATGGATGTGGGGGATGAGCAGTTCTTC.

The V call is TRBV7-3, the J call TRBJ2-7, with unresolved D. CDR1 is SGHTA, CDR2 FQGTGA, per germline. The CDR3 loop spans 13 amino acids. Trimming shortened V by 1 base and J by 3 bases, and 7 bases separated the two germline ends. The CDR3 coding sequence is TGTGCCAGCAGCTTAATCCGCGGCTACGAGCAGTACTTC. Protein: CASSLIRGYEQYF. The full variable domain, its missing parts supplied by reference TRBV7-3 and TRBJ2-7, is GAGVSQTPSNKVTEKGKYVELRCDPISGHTALYWYRQSLGQGPEFLIYFQGTGAADDSGLPNDRFFAVRPEGSVSTLKIQRTERGDSAVYLCASSLIRGYEQYFGPGTRLTVT.

V is TRBV19 and J is TRBJ1-3; weak D call: TRBD1 (6 bases). V lost 9 bases and J lost 0, with 15 bases in between. The CDR3 extends over 15 amino acids. CDR1 LNHDA and CDR2 SQIVND come from the germline V gene (reference sequence). DNA of the CDR3: TGTGCCAGCCTGGGACATCGAGCCTCTGGAAACACCATATATTTT. It translates to CASLGHRASGNTIYF.

The V gene is TRBV24-1, the J gene TRBJ2-1, with 13 bases that match TRBD2. The junction had 8 bases not matched to a gene; V was cut back by 3 bases and J by 4 bases. The V gene's germline CDR1 is KGHDR and CDR2 SFDVKD. The CDR3 length is 18 residues. As DNA, the CDR3 is TGTGCCACCAGTGATGATATGGGACTAGCGGGGAGTTACAATGAGCAGTTCTTC. This encodes CATSDDMGLAGSYNEQFF.